This T cell receptor (beta chain) was sequenced during a study of technical replicates of blood from a few donors. The table came from immunoSEQ multiplex PCR; TCRdb's copy has only in-frame clones and leaves some out. Here the sample spans 55,000 to 60,000 clones, approximately 92% being singletons. Trimming took 0 bases from V and 4 from J; bases not matched to a gene: 5. The CDR3 has 16 amino acids. Germline V gene lookup returns CDR1 MNHEY and CDR2 SVGAGI. The chain combines TRBV6-5 with TRBJ1-2; 10 bases line up with TRBD1. Sequenced: PBMCs. This clonotype was obtained from a human donor in good health. Some clones in this sample may be carry-over from other donors' samples. The CDR3 DNA is TGTGCCAGCAGTTACTCCTCGGGACAGGGGTTCTATGGCTACACCTTC. This gives the protein CASSYSSGQGFYGYTF.